This T cell receptor (beta chain) emerged from a study of shared clonotypes between healthy human individuals. The method was immunoSEQ multiplex PCR; TCRdb's version includes in-frame clones alone and lacks a portion of them. This table has about 700,000 clones, approximately 79% appearing once. CDR1 LNHDA and CDR2 SQIVND come from the germline V gene (reference sequence). Trimming cost V 5 bases and J 6 bases, with 16 bases left between them. The CDR3 runs 14 residues. The sequence came from a woman aged 25 to 39 in good health. The sequenced material came from memory CD4+ T cells sorted from blood. Subset: CD45RA-negative fraction. The gene calls are TRBV19 and TRBJ1-2, with unresolved D. The DNA of the CDR3 is TGTGCCAGTAGTTCACTCCCCCGTGGGGATGGCTACACCTTC. Translating gives CASSSLPRGDGYTF.